A selection of T cell receptor beta chains follows, all from one sample in a study of human T cells and chemical hapten exposure. TCRdb ran MiXCR on the RACE reads and lists one entry per CDR3 protein. The sample holds about 96,000 distinct CDR3 sequences; about 9.6% are singletons and the top ten take just over 2%. The specimen was whole blood, collected in connection with sensitization to the hapten diphenylcyclopropenone (DPC). Source of these receptors: a woman between 35 and 50 years old with alopecia areata. Some clones in this sample may be carry-over from other donors' samples. The CDR3 runs from the conserved cysteine through the conserved F or W. The D gene is left open where the match is weak. The listing skips clone size in some rows; elsewhere it reads once, few, many or a size class.

j_call,d_call,v_call,clone_size,cdr3_aa,cdr3_nt
TRBJ2-3,TRBD2,TRBV3-1,many,CASSLGLASPTQYF,TGTGCCAGCAGCCTCGGACTAGCGTCCCCTACGCAGTATTTT
TRBJ2-1,TRBD2,TRBV19,many,CASSIDPGGGYNEQFF,TGTGCCAGTAGTATCGACCCGGGGGGAGGCTACAATGAGCAGTTCTTC
TRBJ2-7,-,TRBV18,-,CASSHRERGRSYEQYF,TGTGCCAGCTCCCACAGGGAAAGAGGGCGATCCTACGAGCAGTACTTC
TRBJ2-3,-,TRBV2,-,CASSLPLEHLSTDTQYF,TGTGCCAGCAGCCTGCCTTTGGAGCACCTTAGCACAGATACGCAGTATTTT
TRBJ2-4,-,TRBV28,-,CASSLGPGEAKNIQYF,TGTGCCAGCAGTTTGGGCCCCGGGGAGGCCAAAAACATTCAGTACTTC
TRBJ2-5,-,TRBV27,-,CASRKGLGKETQYF,TGTGCCAGCAGAAAGGGTCTAGGGAAAGAGACCCAGTACTTC
TRBJ1-1,-,TRBV5-1,once,CASSFDSSNTEAFF,TGCGCCAGCAGCTTTGACAGTTCGAACACTGAAGCTTTCTTT
TRBJ1-5,-,TRBV2,many,CASSPNRVGQPQHF,TGTGCCAGCAGTCCTAACAGGGTCGGGCAGCCCCAGCATTTT
TRBJ2-5,-,TRBV4-3,-,CASSGRIGETQYF,TGCGCCAGCAGCGGCCGAATTGGAGAGACCCAGTACTTC
TRBJ2-5,TRBD1,TRBV29-1,-,CSVENRDRTQYF,TGCAGCGTAGAAAACCGGGACAGGACCCAGTACTTC
TRBJ1-5,-,TRBV6-1,-,CASSGGHGSNQPQHF,TGTGCCAGCAGTGGGGGGCACGGTAGCAATCAGCCCCAGCATTTT
TRBJ1-2,-,TRBV7-2,many,CASSPTGFPGGYTF,TGTGCCAGCAGCCCCACAGGGTTCCCCGGTGGCTACACCTTC
TRBJ2-3,-,TRBV12-3/TRBV12-4,many,CASSLGLRSGDTQYF,TGTGCCAGCAGTTTAGGCCTCCGGTCGGGAGATACGCAGTATTTT
TRBJ1-5,TRBD1,TRBV12-3/TRBV12-4,many,CASTRQGNGNQPQHF,TGTGCCAGCACCCGACAGGGGAATGGCAATCAGCCCCAGCATTTT
TRBJ2-1,TRBD2,TRBV7-2,many,CASTFSGRIRNEQFF,TGTGCCAGCACCTTTAGCGGGAGGATTCGCAATGAGCAGTTCTTC
TRBJ2-1,-,TRBV19,many,CASSTYDSYNEQFF,TGTGCCAGTAGTACTTACGACAGTTACAATGAGCAGTTCTTC
TRBJ1-1,-,TRBV12-5,-,CASASSAGNMNTEAFF,TGTGCTAGTGCCTCTTCGGCAGGAAACATGAACACTGAAGCTTTCTTT
TRBJ1-2,-,TRBV19,-,CASSTPPRGGFLYGYTF,TGTGCCAGTAGCACACCTCCGCGGGGGGGGTTCCTCTATGGCTACACCTTC
TRBJ2-1,TRBD2,TRBV7-9,many,CASAAGVLNEQFF,TGTGCCAGCGCAGCGGGGGTCCTTAATGAGCAGTTCTTC
TRBJ1-6,-,TRBV6-5,-,CASSYSAAGGSPLHF,TGTGCCAGCAGTTACTCGGCGGCAGGAGGTTCACCCCTCCACTTT
TRBJ2-2,-,TRBV7-6,-,CASSSDAGELFF,TGTGCCAGCAGCTCGGACGCCGGGGAGCTGTTTTTT
TRBJ2-1,TRBD2,TRBV7-2,-,CASSLSGRNEQFF,TGTGCCAGCAGCCTAAGCGGGAGAAATGAGCAGTTCTTC
TRBJ2-7,TRBD2,TRBV7-3,few,CASSPAGGYEQYF,TGTGCCAGCAGCCCGGCGGGGGGCTACGAGCAGTACTTC
TRBJ2-3,-,TRBV6-2/TRBV6-3,many,CASSNVPGSTDTQYF,TGTGCCAGCAGCAATGTGCCAGGAAGCACAGATACGCAGTATTTT
TRBJ1-2,-,TRBV4-2,-,CASSQDRSSLYGYTF,TGTGCCAGCAGCCAAGATCGCTCCAGCCTCTATGGCTACACCTTC